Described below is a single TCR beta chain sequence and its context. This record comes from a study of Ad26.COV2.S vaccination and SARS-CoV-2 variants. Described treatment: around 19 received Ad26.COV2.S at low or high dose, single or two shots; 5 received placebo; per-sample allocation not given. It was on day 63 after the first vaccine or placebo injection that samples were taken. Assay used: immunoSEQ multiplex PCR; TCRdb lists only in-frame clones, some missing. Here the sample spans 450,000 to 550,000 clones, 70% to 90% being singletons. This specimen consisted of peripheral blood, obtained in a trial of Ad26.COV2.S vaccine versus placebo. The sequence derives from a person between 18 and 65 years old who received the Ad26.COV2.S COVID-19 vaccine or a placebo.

The CDR3 nucleotides are TGTGCCAGCAGCCAATCATCCAGGGGGGGGAATCAGCCCCAGCATTTT. Translating gives CASSQSSRGGNQPQHF. This rearrangement joins TRBV16 to TRBJ1-5, with 7 bases matching TRBD1. The CDR3 has 16 amino acids. Germline lookup yields CDR1 KGHSY and CDR2 FQNENV. The trim removed 0 bases at V and 4 bases at J, leaving 6 bases unmatched.